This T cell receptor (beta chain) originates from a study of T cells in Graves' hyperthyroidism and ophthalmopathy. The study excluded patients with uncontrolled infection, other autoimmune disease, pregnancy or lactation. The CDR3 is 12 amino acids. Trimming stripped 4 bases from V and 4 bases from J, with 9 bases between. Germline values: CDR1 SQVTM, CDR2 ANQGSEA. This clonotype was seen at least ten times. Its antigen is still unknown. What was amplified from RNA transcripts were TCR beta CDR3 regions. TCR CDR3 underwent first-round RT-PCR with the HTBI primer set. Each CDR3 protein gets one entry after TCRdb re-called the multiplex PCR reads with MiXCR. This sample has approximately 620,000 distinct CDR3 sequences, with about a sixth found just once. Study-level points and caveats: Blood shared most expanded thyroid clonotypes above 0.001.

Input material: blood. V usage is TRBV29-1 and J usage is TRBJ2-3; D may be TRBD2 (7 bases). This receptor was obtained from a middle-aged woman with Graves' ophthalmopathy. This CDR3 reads CSVVGGADTQYF. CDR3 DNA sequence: TGCAGCGTTGTAGGGGGGGCAGATACGCAGTATTTT.